The sequence of this T cell receptor (beta chain) was determined in a study of T cells in Graves' hyperthyroidism and ophthalmopathy (dated by TCRdb to between 2018 and 2021). Notes on the research overall: Peripheral blood was sampled at the time of initial diagnosis, prior to any treatment. To identify TCR V-J signatures that set the groups apart, the researchers used a discovery cohort of roughly 100 patients, made up of approximately 43 with Graves' ophthalmopathy and 55 to 65 with stable Graves' hyperthyroidism. Prospective prediction of ophthalmopathy was tested in an independent validation cohort of approximately 18 hyperthyroidism patients and around 16 patients who later progressed to ophthalmopathy. The approximately 100 discovery patients were randomly divided into training and test sets at a 7:3 ratio. In addition, the study compared T-cell repertoires in thyroid tissue and in blood from roughly 6 Graves' hyperthyroidism patients. Following sampling, methimazole starting at 30 mg daily was given to hyperthyroidism patients, and high-dose intravenous methylprednisolone was given to ophthalmopathy patients. According to the paper, TCR Vbeta CDR3 sequencing was carried out on about 140 peripheral blood samples, which came from fewer than 50 ophthalmopathy, 80 or so hyperthyroidism and approximately 17 progressor patients.

Study-wide findings and limitations: In validation, progression to ophthalmopathy was predicted by the model with 70.59% sensitivity and 72.22% specificity, a median of 6.5 months before onset. A 13 V-J signature model separated ophthalmopathy from stable hyperthyroidism, with approximately 87% sensitivity and roughly 84% specificity in cross-validation and 80%/75% in testing. No statistical method was used to fix the sample size in advance, and group allocation was not hidden from the investigators. Most expanded thyroid clonotypes (frequency above 0.001) were also detected in blood, a finding suggesting that blood repertoires may reflect thyroid immune responses.

The TCR beta CDR3 regions were amplified from RNA transcripts. For the first round of RT-PCR on the TCR CDR3, the HTBI primer set was used together with the Qiagen OneStep RT-PCR kit. A second multiplex PCR round built the libraries, followed by size selection and purification. Libraries were sequenced paired-end with 100 bp reads on an Illumina HiSeq2000. The authors' analysis ran thus. Raw data were processed with SOAPnuke, discarding reads with adapters, uncalled bases, mean Phred below 15, or no exact constant-primer or identifier match. COPE v1.2.5 was used to merge high-quality paired reads, and clonotypes were defined as unique nucleotide sequences. MiTCR v1.1 was used to align the clonotypes against IMGT TRBV, TRBD and TRBJ reference segments. Analysis was restricted to V-J combinations with a frequency above 0.0001, which covered roughly 99% of repertoires. A TCS score was defined as the ratio of F50 (clonal expansion) to E x V (chaos), with BLOSUM62-based TCRdist applied between CDR3 peptides within each V-J. Welch's t-statistics and random forest reduced roughly 500 V-J features to roughly 13, which were used in a naive Bayes classifier (R e1071). Using fastp trimming at Q25 and MiXCR clonotype assembly, TCRdb reanalyzed the public sequencing data and kept in-frame beta chains. Rows with one shared CDR3 protein collapse into an entry with the most common genes and DNA. These V and J calls derive from TCRdb rather than the authors' analysis. The sample table records hundreds of thousands of distinct CDR3 sequences; more than 14% of these occur just once. Together, the top ten hold under 15% of the sample.

Ophthalmopathy patients had moderately to severely active disease, Clinical Activity Score of at least 3, NOSPECS grade of at least 4, and duration under 3 months. Exclusion was applied to patients with uncontrolled infections, other autoimmune diseases, pregnancy or lactation. Clinical symptoms, serum thyroxine and TRAb, thyroid ultrasound, and orbital computed tomography formed the basis for the diagnoses. PBMCs were isolated from around 10 ml of fresh peripheral blood by Ficoll-Paque density gradient centrifugation. Trizol reagent was used to extract total RNA, and RNA quality was then checked on an Agilent 2100 Bioanalyzer. This clonotype was counted only a few times. Its antigen is still unknown. Qualities for individual bases were not recorded, and no much larger clone is one base off. Sequences were obtained from blood. This TCR derives from a woman aged 50 to 60 with Graves' ophthalmopathy.

The DNA reads TGTGCCAGCACCGAGGACCCACGGGGCCGGGGAGGCTACACCTTC. It codes for CASTEDPRGRGGYTF. Recombination joined TRBV28 with TRBJ1-2, and the D gene may be TRBD1, 5 bases matching. Taken from the germline V gene, the CDR1 and CDR2 loops are MDHEN and SYDVKM. The junction shows trimming of 7 bases on V and 8 bases on J, plus 23 bases between the germline ends. The CDR3 measures 15 amino acids from cysteine to phenylalanine. The sequence is cut down to CDR3 DNA, 45 bases in frame from base 1.